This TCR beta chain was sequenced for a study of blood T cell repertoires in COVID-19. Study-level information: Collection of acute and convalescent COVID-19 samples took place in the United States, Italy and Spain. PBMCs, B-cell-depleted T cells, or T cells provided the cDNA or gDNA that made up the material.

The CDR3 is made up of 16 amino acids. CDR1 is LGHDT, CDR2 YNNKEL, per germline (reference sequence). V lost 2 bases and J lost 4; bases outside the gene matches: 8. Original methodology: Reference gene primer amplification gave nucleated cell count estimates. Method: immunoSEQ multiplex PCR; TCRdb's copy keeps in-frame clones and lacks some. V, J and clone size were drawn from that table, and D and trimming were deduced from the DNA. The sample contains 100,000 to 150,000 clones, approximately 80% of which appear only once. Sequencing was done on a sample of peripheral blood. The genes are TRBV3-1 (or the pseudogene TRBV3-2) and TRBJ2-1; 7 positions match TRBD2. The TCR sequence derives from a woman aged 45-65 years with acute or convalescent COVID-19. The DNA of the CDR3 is TGTGCCAGCAGCCAACTTGCCGGGGGGTGGTACAATGAGCAGTTCTTC. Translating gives CASSQLAGGWYNEQFF.